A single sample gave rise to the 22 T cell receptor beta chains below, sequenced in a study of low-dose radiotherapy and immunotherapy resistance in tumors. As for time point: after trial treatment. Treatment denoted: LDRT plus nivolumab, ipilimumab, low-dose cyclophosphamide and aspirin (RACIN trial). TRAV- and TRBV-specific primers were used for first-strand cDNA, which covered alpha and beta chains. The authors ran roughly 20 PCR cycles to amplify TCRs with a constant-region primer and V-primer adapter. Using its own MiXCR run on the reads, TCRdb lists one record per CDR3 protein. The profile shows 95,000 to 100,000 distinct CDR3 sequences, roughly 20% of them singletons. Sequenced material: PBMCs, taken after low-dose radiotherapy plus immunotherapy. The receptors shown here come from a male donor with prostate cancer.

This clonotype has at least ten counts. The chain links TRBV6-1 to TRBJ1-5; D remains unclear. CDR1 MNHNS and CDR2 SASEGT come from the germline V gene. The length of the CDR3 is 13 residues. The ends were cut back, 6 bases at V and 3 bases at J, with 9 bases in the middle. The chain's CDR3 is CASRPAPNQPQHF. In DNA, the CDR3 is TGTGCCAGCAGGCCAGCTCCCAATCAGCCCCAGCATTTT.

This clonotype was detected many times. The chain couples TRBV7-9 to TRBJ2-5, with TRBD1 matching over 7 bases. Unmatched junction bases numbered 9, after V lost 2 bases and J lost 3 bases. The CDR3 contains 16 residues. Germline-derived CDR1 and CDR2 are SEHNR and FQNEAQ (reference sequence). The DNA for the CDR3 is TGTGCCAGCAGCTTACCGGGACAGTCGGTAAAAGAGACCCAGTACTTC. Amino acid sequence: CASSLPGQSVKETQYF.

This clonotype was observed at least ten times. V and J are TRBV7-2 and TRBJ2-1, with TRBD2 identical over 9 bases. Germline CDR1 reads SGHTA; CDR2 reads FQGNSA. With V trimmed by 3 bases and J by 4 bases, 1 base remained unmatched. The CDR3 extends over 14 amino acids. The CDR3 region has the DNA TGTGCCAGCAGCTTGCTAGCGGGGTACAATGAGCAGTTCTTC. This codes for CASSLLAGYNEQFF.

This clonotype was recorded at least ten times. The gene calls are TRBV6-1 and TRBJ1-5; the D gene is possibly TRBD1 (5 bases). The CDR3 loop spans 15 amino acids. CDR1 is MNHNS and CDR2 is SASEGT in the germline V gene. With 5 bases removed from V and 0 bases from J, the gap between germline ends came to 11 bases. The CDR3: CASSRGPYSNQPQHF. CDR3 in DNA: TGTGCCAGCAGTCGGGGACCCTATAGCAATCAGCCCCAGCATTTT.

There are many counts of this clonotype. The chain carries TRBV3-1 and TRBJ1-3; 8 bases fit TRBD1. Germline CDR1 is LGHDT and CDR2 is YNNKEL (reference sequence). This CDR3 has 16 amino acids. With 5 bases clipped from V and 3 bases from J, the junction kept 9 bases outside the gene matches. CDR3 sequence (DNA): TGTGCCAGCAGCACAGTTCTTGACAGGGGTGGAAACACCATATATTTT. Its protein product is CASSTVLDRGGNTIYF.

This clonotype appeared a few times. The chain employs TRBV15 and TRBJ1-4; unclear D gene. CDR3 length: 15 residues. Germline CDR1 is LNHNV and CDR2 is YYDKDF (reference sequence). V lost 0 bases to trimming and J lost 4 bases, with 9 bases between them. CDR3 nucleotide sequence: TGTGCCACCAGCAGAGATCGGAAGAGTAATGAAAAACTGTTTTTT. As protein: CATSRDRKSNEKLFF.

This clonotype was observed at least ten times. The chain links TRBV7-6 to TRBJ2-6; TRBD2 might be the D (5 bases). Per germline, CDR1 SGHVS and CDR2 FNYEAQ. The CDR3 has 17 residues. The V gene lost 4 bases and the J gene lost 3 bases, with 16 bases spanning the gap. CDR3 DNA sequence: TGTGCCAGCAGCTGGCGAGCGGCATCACTTGGGGCCAACGTCCTGACTTTC. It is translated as CASSWRAASLGANVLTF. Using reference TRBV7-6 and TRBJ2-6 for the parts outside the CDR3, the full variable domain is GAGVSQSPRYKVTKRGQDVALRCDPISGHVSLYWYRQALGQGPEFLTYFNYEAQQDKSGLPNDRFSAERPEGSISTLTIQRTEQRDSAMYRCASSWRAASLGANVLTFGAGSRLTVL.

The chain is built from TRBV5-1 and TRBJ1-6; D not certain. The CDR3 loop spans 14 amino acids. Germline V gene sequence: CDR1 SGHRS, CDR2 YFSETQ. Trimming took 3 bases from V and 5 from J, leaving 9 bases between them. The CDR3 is CASSSWGDNSPLHF. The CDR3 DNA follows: TGCGCCAGCAGCTCATGGGGAGATAATTCACCCCTCCACTTT.

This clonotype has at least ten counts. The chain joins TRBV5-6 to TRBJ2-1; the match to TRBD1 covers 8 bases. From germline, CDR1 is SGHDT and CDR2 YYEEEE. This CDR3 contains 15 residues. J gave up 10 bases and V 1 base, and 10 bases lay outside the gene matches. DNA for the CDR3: TGTGCCAGCAGCTTGAGGTCAGGGGGCTTTCCCGAGCAGTTCTTC. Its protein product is CASSLRSGGFPEQFF. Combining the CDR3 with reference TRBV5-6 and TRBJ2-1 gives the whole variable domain DAGVTQSPTHLIKTRGQQVTLRCSPKSGHDTVSWYQQALGQGPQFIFQYYEEEERQRGNFPDRFSGHQFPNYSSELNVNALLLGDSALYLCASSLRSGGFPEQFFGPGTRLTVL.

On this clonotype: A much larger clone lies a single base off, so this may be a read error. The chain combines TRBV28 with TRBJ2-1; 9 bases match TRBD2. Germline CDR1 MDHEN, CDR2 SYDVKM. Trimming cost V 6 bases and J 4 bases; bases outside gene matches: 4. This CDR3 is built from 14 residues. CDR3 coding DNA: TGTGCCAGCAGGGCTAGCGGGGAGTACAATGAGCAGTTCTTC. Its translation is CASRASGEYNEQFF.

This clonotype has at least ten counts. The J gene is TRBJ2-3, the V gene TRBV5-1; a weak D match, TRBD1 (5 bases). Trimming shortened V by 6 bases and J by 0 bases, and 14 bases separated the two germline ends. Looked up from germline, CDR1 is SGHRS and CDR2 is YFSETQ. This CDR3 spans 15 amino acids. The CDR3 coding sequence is TGCGCCAGCAAGTCCAGACAGAGTAGCACAGATACGCAGTATTTT. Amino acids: CASKSRQSSTDTQYF. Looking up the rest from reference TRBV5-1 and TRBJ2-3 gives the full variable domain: KAGVTQTPRYLIKTRGQQVTLSCSPISGHRSVSWYQQTPGQGLQFLFEYFSETQRNKGNFPGRFSGRQFSNSRSEMNVSTLELGDSALYLCASKSRQSSTDTQYFGPGTRLTVL.

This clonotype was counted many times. In DNA, the CDR3 is TGTGCCAGCGGGGGGCGGACCGGGGAGCTGTTTTTT. Protein sequence: CASGGRTGELFF. The chain recombines TRBV27 with TRBJ2-2, with D perhaps TRBD1 or TRBD2 (6 bases each). The germline CDR1 and CDR2 sequences are MNHEY and SMNVEV (reference sequence). Between the trimmed V and J ends, which lost 8 bases and 5 bases, there was a span of 9 bases. The CDR3 spans 12 residues.

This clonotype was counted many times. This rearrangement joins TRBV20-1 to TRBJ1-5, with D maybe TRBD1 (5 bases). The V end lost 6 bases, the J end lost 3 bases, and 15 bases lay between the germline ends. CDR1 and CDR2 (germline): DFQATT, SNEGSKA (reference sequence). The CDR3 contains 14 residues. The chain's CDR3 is CSAGRDGSNQPQHF. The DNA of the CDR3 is TGCAGTGCCGGGAGGGACGGTTCCAATCAGCCCCAGCATTTT.

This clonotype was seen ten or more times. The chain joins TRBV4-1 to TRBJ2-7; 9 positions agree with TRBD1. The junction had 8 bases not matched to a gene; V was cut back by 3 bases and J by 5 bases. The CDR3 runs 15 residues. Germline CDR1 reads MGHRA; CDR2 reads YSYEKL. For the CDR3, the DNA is TGCGCCAGCAGCCAGTCCGGGACAGGGTCCCACGAGCAGTACTTC. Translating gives CASSQSGTGSHEQYF.

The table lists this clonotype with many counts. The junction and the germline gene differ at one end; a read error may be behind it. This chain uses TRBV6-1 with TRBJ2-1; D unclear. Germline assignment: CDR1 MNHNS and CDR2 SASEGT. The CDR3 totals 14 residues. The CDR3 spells CGTKPSWDYNEQFF. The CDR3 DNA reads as TGCGGTACAAAACCCTCTTGGGATTACAATGAGCAGTTCTTC.

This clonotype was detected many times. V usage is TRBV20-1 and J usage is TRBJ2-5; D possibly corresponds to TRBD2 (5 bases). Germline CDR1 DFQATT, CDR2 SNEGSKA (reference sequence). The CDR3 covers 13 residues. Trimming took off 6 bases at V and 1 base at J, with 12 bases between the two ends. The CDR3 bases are TGCAGTGCCCCGAGGACTGGCCAAGAGACCCAGTACTTC. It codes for CSAPRTGQETQYF.

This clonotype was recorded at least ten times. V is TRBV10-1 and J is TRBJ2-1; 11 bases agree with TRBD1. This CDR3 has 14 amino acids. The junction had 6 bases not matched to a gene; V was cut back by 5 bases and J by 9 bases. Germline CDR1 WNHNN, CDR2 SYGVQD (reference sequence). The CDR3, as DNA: TGCGCCAGCAGTCAAGGACAGGGGGCGGGTGAGCAGTTCTTC. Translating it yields CASSQGQGAGEQFF.

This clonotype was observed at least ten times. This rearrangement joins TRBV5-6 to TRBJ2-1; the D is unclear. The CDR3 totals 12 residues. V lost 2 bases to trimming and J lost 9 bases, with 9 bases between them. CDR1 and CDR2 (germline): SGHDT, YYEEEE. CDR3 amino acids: CASSLEEIEQFF. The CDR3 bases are TGTGCCAGCAGCTTAGAAGAGATTGAGCAGTTCTTC.

CDR3 DNA: TGTGCCAGTAGTGTCGGGACAAACTCCTACGAGCAGTACTTC. It encodes CASSVGTNSYEQYF. This chain connects TRBV19 to TRBJ2-7; weak D call: TRBD1 (6 bases). In germline, CDR1 is LNHDA, CDR2 SQIVND (reference sequence). The CDR3 covers 14 residues. Deletions cut 5 bases from V and 0 bases from J, with 11 bases between.

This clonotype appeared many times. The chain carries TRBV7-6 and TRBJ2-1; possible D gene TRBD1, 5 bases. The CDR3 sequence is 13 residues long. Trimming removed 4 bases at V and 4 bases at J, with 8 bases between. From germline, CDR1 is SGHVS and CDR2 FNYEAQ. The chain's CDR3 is CASSSGLYNEQFF. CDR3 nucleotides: TGTGCCAGCAGCTCAGGGCTTTACAATGAGCAGTTCTTC.

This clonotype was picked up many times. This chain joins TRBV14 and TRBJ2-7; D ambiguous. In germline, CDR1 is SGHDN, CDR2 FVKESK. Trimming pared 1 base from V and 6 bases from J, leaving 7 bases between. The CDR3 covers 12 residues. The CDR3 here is CASSQGPFEQYF. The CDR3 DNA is TGTGCCAGCAGCCAAGGCCCCTTCGAGCAGTACTTC.

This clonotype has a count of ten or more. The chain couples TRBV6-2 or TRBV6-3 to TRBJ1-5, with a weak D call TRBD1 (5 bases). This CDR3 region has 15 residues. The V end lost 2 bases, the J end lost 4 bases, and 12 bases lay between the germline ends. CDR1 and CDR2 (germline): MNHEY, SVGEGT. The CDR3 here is CASSYRVRGNQPQHF. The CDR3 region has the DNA TGTGCCAGCAGTTACAGGGTCCGGGGGAATCAGCCCCAGCATTTT.